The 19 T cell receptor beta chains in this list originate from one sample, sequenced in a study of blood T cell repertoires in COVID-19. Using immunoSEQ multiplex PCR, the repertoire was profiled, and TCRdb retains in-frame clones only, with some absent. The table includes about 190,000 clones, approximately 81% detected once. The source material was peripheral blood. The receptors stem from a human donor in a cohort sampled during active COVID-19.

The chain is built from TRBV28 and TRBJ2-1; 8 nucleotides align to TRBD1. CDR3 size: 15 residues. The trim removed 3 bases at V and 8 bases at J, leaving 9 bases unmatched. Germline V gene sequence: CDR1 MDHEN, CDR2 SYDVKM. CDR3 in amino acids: CASSFTQGAWDEQFF. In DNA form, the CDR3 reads TGTGCCAGCAGTTTCACTCAGGGGGCTTGGGATGAGCAGTTCTTC.

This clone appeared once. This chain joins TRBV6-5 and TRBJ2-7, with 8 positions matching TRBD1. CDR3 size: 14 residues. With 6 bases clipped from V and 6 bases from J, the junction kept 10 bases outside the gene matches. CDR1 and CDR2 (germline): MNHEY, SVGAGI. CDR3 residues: CASSVLQDRVEQYV. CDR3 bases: TGTGCCAGCAGCGTTCTGCAGGACAGGGTCGAGCAGTACGTC.

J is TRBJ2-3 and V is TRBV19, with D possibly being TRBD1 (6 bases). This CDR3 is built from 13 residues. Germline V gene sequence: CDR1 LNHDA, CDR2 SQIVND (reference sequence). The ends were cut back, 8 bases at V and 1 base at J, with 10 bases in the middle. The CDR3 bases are TGTGCCAGTGGCAGGGGCCGCACAGATACGCAGTATTTT. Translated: CASGRGRTDTQYF.

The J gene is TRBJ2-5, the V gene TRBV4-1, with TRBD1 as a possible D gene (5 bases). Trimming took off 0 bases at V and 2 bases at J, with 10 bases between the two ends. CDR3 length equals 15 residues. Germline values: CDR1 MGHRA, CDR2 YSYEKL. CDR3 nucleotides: TGCGCCAGCAGCCAAGAAGGGGCTAGACAAGAGACCCAGTACTTC. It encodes CASSQEGARQETQYF.

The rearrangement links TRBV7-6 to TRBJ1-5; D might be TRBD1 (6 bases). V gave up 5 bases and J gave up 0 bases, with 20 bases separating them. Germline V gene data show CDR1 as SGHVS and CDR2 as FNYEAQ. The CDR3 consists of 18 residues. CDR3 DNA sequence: TGTGCCAGCAGCCCCGGAGCGGGGGCCCGATATAGCAATCAGCCCCAGCATTTT. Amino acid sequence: CASSPGAGARYSNQPQHF.

The CDR3 here is CASSWDRHYTF. CDR3 sequence (DNA): TGTGCCAGCAGTTGGGACAGACACTACACCTTC. This chain connects TRBV9 to TRBJ1-2; 7 bases are a match to TRBD1. The CDR3 has 11 amino acids. Germline V gene sequence: CDR1 SGDLS, CDR2 YYNGEE. J lost 10 bases, V lost 5 bases, and 5 bases had no gene match.

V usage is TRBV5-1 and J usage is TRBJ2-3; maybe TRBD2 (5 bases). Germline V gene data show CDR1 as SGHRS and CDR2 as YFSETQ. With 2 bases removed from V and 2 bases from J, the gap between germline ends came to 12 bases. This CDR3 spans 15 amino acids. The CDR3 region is CASSFVSAITDTQYF. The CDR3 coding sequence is TGCGCCAGCAGCTTTGTTAGCGCCATCACAGATACGCAGTATTTT. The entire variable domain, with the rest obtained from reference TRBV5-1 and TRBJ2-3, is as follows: KAGVTQTPRYLIKTRGQQVTLSCSPISGHRSVSWYQQTPGQGLQFLFEYFSETQRNKGNFPGRFSGRQFSNSRSEMNVSTLELGDSALYLCASSFVSAITDTQYFGPGTRLTVL.

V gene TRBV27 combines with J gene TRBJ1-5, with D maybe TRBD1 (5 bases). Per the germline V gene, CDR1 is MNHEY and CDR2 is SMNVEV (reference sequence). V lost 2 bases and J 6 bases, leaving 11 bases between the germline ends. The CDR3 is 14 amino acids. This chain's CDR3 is CASSLGTGVQPQHF. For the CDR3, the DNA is TGTGCCAGCAGTTTAGGAACAGGCGTTCAGCCCCAGCATTTT.

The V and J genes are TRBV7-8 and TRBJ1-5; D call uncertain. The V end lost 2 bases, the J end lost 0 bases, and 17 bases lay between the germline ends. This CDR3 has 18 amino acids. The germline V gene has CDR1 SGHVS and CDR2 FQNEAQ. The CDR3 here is CASSLIGVPAYSNQPQHF. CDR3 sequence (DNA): TGTGCCAGCAGCTTAATCGGGGTACCTGCCTATAGCAATCAGCCCCAGCATTTT. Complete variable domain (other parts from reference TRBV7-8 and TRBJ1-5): GAGVSQSPRYKVAKRGQDVALRCDPISGHVSLFWYQQALGQGPEFLTYFQNEAQLDKSGLPSDRFFAERPEGSVSTLKIQRTQQEDSAVYLCASSLIGVPAYSNQPQHFGDGTRLSIL.

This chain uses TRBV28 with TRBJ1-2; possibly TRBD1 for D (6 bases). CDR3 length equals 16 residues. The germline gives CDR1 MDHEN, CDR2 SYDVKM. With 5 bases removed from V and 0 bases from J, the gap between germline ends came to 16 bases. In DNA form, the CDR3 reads TGTGCCAGCAGTCAGGTGACAGGCCGAGCTAACTATGGCTACACCTTC. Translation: CASSQVTGRANYGYTF.

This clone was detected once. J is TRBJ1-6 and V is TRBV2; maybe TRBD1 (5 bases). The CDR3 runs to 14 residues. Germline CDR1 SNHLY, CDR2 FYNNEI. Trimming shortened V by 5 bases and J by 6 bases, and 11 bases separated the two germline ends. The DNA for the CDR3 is TGTGCCAGCAGTTTTGACAGAAGTAATTCACCCCTCCACTTT. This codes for CASSFDRSNSPLHF.

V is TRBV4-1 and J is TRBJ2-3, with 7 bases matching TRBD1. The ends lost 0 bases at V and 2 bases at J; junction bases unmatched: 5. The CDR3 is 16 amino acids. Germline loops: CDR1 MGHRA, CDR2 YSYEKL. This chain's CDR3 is CASSQDSDRATDTQYF. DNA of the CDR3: TGCGCCAGCAGCCAAGATAGCGACAGGGCCACAGATACGCAGTATTTT.

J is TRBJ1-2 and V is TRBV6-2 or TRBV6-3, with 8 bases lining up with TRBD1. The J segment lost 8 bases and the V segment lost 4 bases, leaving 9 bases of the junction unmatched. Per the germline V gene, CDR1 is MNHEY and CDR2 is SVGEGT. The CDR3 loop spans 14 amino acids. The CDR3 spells CASSFIGQGAGYTF. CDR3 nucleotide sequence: TGTGCCAGCAGTTTCATTGGACAGGGTGCAGGCTACACCTTC.

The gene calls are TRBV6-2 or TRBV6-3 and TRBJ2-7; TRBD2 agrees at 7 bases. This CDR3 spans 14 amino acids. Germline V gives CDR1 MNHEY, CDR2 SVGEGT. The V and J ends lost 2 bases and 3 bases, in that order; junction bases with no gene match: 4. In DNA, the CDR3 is TGTGCCAGCAGTTACCGTCCGGGGGGCTACGAGCAGTACGTC. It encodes CASSYRPGGYEQYV.

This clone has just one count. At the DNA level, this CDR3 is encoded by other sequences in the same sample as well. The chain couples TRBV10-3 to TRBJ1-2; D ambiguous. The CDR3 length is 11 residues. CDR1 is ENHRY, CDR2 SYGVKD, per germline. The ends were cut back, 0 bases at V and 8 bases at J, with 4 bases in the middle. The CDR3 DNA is TGTGCCATCAGTGAGTCGCGGGGCTACACCTTC. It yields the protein CAISESRGYTF.

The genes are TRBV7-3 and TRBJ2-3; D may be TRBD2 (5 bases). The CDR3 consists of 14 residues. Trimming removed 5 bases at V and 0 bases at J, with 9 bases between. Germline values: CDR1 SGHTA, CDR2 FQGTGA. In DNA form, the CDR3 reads TGTGCCAGCAGCCCCGGGGTTAGCACAGATACGCAGTATTTT. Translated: CASSPGVSTDTQYF. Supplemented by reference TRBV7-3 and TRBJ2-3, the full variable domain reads GAGVSQTPSNKVTEKGKYVELRCDPISGHTALYWYRQSLGQGPEFLIYFQGTGAADDSGLPNDRFFAVRPEGSVSTLKIQRTERGDSAVYLCASSPGVSTDTQYFGPGTRLTVL.

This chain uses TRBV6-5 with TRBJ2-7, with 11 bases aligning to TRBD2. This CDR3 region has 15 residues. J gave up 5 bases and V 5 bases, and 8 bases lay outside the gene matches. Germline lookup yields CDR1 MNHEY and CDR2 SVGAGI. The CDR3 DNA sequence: TGTGCCAGCAGTCCGGTAGCGGGAGGGCAGAACGAGCAGTACTTC. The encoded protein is CASSPVAGGQNEQYF.

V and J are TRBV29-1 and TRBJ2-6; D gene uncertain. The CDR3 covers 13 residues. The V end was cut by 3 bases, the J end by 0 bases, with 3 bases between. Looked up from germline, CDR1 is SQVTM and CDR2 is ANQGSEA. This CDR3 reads CSVDGSGANVLTF. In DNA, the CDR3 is TGCAGCGTTGACGGCTCTGGGGCCAACGTCCTGACTTTC.

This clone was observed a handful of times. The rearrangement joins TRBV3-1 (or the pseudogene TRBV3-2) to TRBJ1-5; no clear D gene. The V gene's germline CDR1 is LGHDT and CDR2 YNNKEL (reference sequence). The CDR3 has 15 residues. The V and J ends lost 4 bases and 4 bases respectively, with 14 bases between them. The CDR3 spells CASSPTPGRNQPQHF. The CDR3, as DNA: TGTGCCAGCAGCCCCACCCCAGGAAGAAATCAGCCCCAGCATTTT.